This entry describes one T cell receptor (beta chain). The data were taken from a study of blood T cells in healthy people across ages. CDR1 and CDR2 (germline): MDHEN, SYDVKM. There are 12 residues in the CDR3. The V and J ends lost 5 bases and 7 bases respectively, with 11 bases between them. Primed by a sample-barcoded 5' primer and a J-beta primer mix, a second PCR proceeded for roughly 7 to 11 cycles. TCRdb ran MiXCR on the 5' RACE reads and lists one entry per CDR3 protein. The sample lists approximately 810,000 distinct CDR3 sequences; less than 35% were seen once. The sequence was obtained from a woman at least 80 years old in good health. The sample consisted of blood. J is TRBJ1-2 and V is TRBV28; D is uncertain. The CDR3 loop is CASSTHVSGYTF. The CDR3 DNA is TGTGCCAGCAGTACTCACGTATCTGGCTACACCTTC.